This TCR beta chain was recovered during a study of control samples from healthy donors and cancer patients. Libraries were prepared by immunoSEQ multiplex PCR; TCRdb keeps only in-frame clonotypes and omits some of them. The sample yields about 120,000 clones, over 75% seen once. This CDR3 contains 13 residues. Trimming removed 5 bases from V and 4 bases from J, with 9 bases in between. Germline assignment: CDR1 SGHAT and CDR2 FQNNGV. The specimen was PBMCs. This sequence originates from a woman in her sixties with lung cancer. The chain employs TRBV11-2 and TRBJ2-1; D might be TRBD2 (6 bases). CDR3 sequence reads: CASSETRYNEQFF. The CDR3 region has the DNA TGTGCCAGCAGCGAGACTAGATACAATGAGCAGTTCTTC.